This T cell receptor beta chain was recorded in a study of cytomegalovirus exposure and HLA in healthy donors. Study outcomes and limitations: Donors were assumed by presence/absence analyses to have roughly uniform sequencing depth. It was reported that TCR beta sequences correctly inferred the HLA-A and HLA-B alleles for most subjects. In a later analysis, most CMV-associated TCR beta chains appeared HLA-restricted.

13 Jbeta primers and 60 Vbeta primers were used for the PCR. Some clones are missing from TCRdb's copy, which holds only in-frame ones; the method was immunoSEQ multiplex PCR. The sample has about 69,000 clones; roughly four fifths are singletons. The germline V gene has CDR1 LNHDA and CDR2 SQIVND (reference sequence). The CDR3 is 14 amino acids. The trim removed 5 bases at V and 6 bases at J, leaving 10 bases unmatched. This clone turned up a few times. Its antigen remains unidentified. Healthy bone marrow donors made up the cohort. The sample comprised PBMCs. This receptor was taken from a woman in her sixties or seventies in good health and CMV-seropositive. The V gene is TRBV19, the J gene TRBJ2-7; 7 nucleotides match TRBD2. The CDR3 DNA reads TGTGCCAGTAGTGTGGGGGAGGGCCCCGTCGAGCAGTACTTC. Its protein is CASSVGEGPVEQYF.